This T cell receptor beta chain was sequenced for a study of regulatory T cells in long-lasting Graves disease. General study points: Persistent disease preferred TRBV28, TRBJ1-2 and TRBJ2-5; new disease, TRBV20-1 and TRBJ2-1.

In this sample, this clonotype turned up many times. The antigen is not known. The CDR3 consists of 13 residues. Germline trimming cut 5 bases from V and 2 bases from J; bases unmatched to any gene: 1. Germline V gene lookup returns CDR1 SQVTM and CDR2 ANQGSEA. Time point defined: newly diagnosed GD, antithyroid drugs for less than 3 months. There was RNA extracted from PBMCs, and the TCR library was made from it. Arm-PCR with iRepertoire HTBI primers amplified the CDR3 regions for these TCR beta libraries. TCRdb itself ran the multiplex PCR reads through MiXCR, one entry per CDR3 protein. The sample holds a few hundred thousand distinct CDR3 sequences, approximately 15% seen once. These same data were also listed under a study on T cells in Graves' hyperthyroidism and ophthalmopathy.

V is TRBV29-1 and J is TRBJ1-2, with 11 bases fitting TRBD1. The source was peripheral blood mononuclear cells (PBMCs), collected at new diagnosis, from a patient treated with antithyroid drugs. The receptor was derived from a man aged 35 to 55 with Graves disease. Written as DNA, the CDR3 is TGCAGCGTTCGGACAGGGGGCAACTATGGCTACACCTTC. It specifies CSVRTGGNYGYTF.